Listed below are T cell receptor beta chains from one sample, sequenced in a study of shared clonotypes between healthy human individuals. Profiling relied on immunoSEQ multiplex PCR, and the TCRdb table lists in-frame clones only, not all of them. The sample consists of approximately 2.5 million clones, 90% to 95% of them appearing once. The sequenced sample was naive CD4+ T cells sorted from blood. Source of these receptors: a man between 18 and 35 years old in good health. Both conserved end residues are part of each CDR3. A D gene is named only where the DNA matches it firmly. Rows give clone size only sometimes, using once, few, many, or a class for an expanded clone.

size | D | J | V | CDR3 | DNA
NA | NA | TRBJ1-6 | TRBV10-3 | CAIRDSNSPLHF | TGTGCCATCAGAGACAGCAACTCACCCCTCCACTTT
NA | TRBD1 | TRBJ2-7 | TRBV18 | CASSPKTGNLHEQYF | TGTGCCAGCTCACCGAAGACAGGGAATCTACACGAGCAGTACTTC
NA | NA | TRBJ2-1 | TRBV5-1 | CASRGGSSYNEQFF | TGCGCCAGCAGAGGGGGGAGCTCCTACAATGAGCAGTTCTTC
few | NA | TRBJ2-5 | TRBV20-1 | CSARDKETQYF | TGCAGTGCTAGAGATAAAGAGACCCAGTACTTC
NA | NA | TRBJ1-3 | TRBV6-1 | CASSEFISGNTIYF | TGTGCCAGCAGTGAATTTATCTCTGGAAACACCATATATTTT
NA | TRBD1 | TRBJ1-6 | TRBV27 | CASRPGQGLYNSPLHF | TGTGCCAGCAGACCCGGACAGGGCCTTTATAATTCACCCCTCCACTTT
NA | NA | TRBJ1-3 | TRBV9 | CASREGTGGNTIYF | TGTGCCAGCCGAGAGGGGACGGGGGGAAACACCATATATTTT
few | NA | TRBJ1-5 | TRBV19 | CASSEQGNSNQPQHF | TGTGCCAGTAGTGAACAGGGTAATAGCAATCAGCCCCAGCATTTT
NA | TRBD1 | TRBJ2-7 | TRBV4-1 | CASSHPGQGIDEQYF | TGCGCCAGCAGCCACCCGGGACAGGGAATAGACGAGCAGTACTTC
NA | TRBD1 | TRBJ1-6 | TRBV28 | CASSLRTGKNSPLHF | TGTGCCAGCAGTCTTCGGACAGGGAAGAATTCACCCCTCCACTTT
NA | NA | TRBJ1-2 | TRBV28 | CASSFLEGILDGYTF | TGTGCCAGCAGTTTTCTAGAAGGAATACTAGATGGCTACACCTTC
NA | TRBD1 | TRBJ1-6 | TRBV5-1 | CASSFWGQGDSPLHF | TGCGCCAGCAGCTTCTGGGGACAGGGAGATTCACCCCTCCACTTT
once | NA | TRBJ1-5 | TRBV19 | CASSVTGFYDQPQHF | TGTGCCAGTAGTGTCACAGGGTTCTACGATCAGCCCCAGCATTTT
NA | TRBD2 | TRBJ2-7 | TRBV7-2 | CASNKGRGTYEQYF | TGTGCCAGCAACAAGGGGCGGGGGACCTACGAGCAGTACTTC
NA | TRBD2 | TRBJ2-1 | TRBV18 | CASSGGTSGSYNEQFF | TGTGCCAGCTCAGGCGGGACTAGCGGGTCCTACAATGAGCAGTTCTTC
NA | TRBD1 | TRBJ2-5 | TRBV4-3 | CASSQGFDRVGETQYF | TGCGCCAGCAGCCAAGGGTTCGACAGGGTAGGAGAGACCCAGTACTTC
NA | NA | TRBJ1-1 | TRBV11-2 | CASSRAGKDTEAFF | TGTGCCAGCAGCCGCGCGGGAAAGGACACTGAAGCTTTCTTT
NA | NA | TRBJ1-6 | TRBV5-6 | CASSLGGGKVNSPLHF | TGTGCCAGCAGCCTAGGGGGAGGGAAGGTAAATTCACCCCTCCACTTT
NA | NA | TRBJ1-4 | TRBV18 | CASSLSGKTNEKLFF | TGTGCCAGCTCACTTTCAGGGAAAACTAATGAAAAACTGTTTTTT
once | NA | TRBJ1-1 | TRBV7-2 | CASRQQTSNTEAFF | TGTGCCAGCCGACAACAAACGTCGAACACTGAAGCTTTCTTT
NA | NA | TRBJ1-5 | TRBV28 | CASSPTYFLRAQHF | TGTGCCAGCAGTCCTACATACTTCCTACGAGCCCAGCATTTT
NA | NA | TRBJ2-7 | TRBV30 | CAWKQSYYEQYF | TGTGCCTGGAAACAGAGTTACTACGAGCAGTACTTC
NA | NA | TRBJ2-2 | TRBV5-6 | CASRSVGPGELFF | TGTGCCAGCAGGTCGGTGGGCCCCGGGGAGCTGTTTTTT
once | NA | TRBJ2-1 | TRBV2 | CASSEEREQFF | TGTGCCAGCAGTGAAGAGCGGGAGCAGTTCTTC
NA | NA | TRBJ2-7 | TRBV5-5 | CASSPGVGAQYF | TGTGCCAGCAGCCCAGGGGTGGGAGCACAGTACTTC
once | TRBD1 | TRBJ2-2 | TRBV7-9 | CASSTRDRDTGELFF | TGTGCCAGCAGCACCCGGGACAGGGACACCGGGGAGCTGTTTTTT
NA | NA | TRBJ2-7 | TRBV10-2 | CASSEFQGSSLHEQYF | TGCGCCAGCAGTGAGTTTCAGGGTTCATCCCTACACGAGCAGTACTTC
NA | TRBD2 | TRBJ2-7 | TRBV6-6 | CASSRTSGGTYEQYF | TGTGCCAGCAGCCGGACTAGCGGGGGGACCTACGAGCAGTACTTC
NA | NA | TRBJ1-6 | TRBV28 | CASLGSYNSPLHF | TGTGCCAGCTTGGGCTCCTATAATTCACCCCTCCACTTT
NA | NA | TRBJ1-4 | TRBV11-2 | CASSPSRAGATNEKLFF | TGTGCCAGCAGCCCCTCTCGGGCAGGTGCAACTAATGAAAAACTGTTTTTT
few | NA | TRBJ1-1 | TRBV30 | CAWSAGHENTEAFF | TGTGCCTGGAGTGCGGGGCACGAAAACACTGAAGCTTTCTTT
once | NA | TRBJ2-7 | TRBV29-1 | CSVEGPGVGYEQYF | TGCAGCGTTGAAGGTCCGGGGGTGGGCTACGAGCAGTACTTC
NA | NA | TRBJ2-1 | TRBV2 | CASSGRQGSRQEEFF | TGTGCCAGCAGTGGGCGGCAAGGTTCGCGCCAAGAGGAGTTCTTC
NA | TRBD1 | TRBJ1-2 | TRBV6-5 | CASGDRGGVGYGYTF | TGTGCCAGCGGGGACAGGGGCGGCGTAGGCTATGGCTACACCTTC
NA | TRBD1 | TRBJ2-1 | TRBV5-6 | CASSSRTGYSYNEQFF | TGTGCCAGCAGCTCTAGGACAGGGTACTCCTACAATGAGCAGTTCTTC
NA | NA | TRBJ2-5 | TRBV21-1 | CAGGQQETQYF | TGTGCCGGGGGGCAGCAAGAGACCCAGTACTTC
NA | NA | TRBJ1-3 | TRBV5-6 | CASSALRTGPGNTIYF | TGTGCCAGCAGCGCGTTACGAACAGGGCCTGGAAACACCATATATTTT
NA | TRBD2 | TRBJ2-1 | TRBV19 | CASSPGLAAYNEQFF | TGTGCCAGTAGTCCTGGACTAGCAGCCTACAATGAGCAGTTCTTC
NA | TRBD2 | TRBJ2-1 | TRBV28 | CASTSLAGGRYNEQFF | TGTGCCAGCACCTCCCTAGCGGGGGGGCGCTACAATGAGCAGTTCTTC
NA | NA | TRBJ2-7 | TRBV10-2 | CASSRTMSSYEQYF | TGCGCCAGCAGCAGAACGATGAGCTCCTACGAGCAGTACTTC
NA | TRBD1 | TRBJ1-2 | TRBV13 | CASSWTGGWGYGYTF | TGTGCCAGCAGCTGGACAGGGGGCTGGGGCTATGGCTACACCTTC
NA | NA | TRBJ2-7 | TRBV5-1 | CASSTLRGLDYEQYF | TGCGCCAGCAGCACACTGAGGGGATTGGACTACGAGCAGTACTTC